The 15 T cell receptor beta chains reported below all come from one sample, sequenced in a study of memory CD4+ T cells and cytomegalovirus serostatus. The repertoire was sequenced with immunoSEQ multiplex PCR; TCRdb's copy has only in-frame clones and lacks some. The data contain about 80,000 clones, 65% to 85% of them singletons. Single viable CD3+CD4+CD8-CD45RO+ cells were sorted as the memory CD4+ T cells. The sequencing sample was made of memory CD4+ T cells from blood. The source of these receptors is an adult in good health and CMV-seronegative.

The CDR3, as DNA: TGTGCCAGCAGCTTGGGGGGGGGAACTACCCAAGAGACCCAGTACTTC. Amino acid sequence: CASSLGGGTTQETQYF. The chain combines TRBV5-4 with TRBJ2-5, with 7 bases identical to TRBD2. From germline, CDR1 is SGHNT and CDR2 YYREEE (reference sequence). The CDR3 has 16 residues. V was pared by 0 bases and J by 1 base, with 6 bases of the junction left unmatched.

This clone was seen more than once but under ten times. The chain combines TRBV28 with TRBJ1-2; D is perhaps TRBD1 (5 bases). Trimming took off 6 bases at V and 4 bases at J, with 12 bases between the two ends. CDR1 is MDHEN and CDR2 is SYDVKM in the germline V gene. CDR3 length equals 13 residues. CDR3 in DNA: TGTGCCAGCAGCCCCCCCGACAGCTATGGCTACACCTTC. This encodes CASSPPDSYGYTF.

This clone was seen a single time. The chain combines TRBV9 with TRBJ1-6; D is unresolved. The CDR3 totals 15 residues. Trimming removed 1 base from V and 7 bases from J, with 12 bases in between. Germline loops: CDR1 SGDLS, CDR2 YYNGEE. The CDR3 nucleotides read TGTGCCAGCAGCGTACTGGCGGGAGGCAATTCACCCCTCCACTTT. Amino acids: CASSVLAGGNSPLHF.

This clone turned up a few times. The chain carries TRBV2 and TRBJ1-1; D ambiguous. The CDR3 consists of 14 residues. CDR1 is SNHLY, CDR2 FYNNEI, per germline. Deletions cut 4 bases from V and 2 bases from J, with 11 bases between. For the CDR3, the DNA is TGTGCCAGCAGTGTACAAGGTGGCAACACTGAAGCTTTCTTT. Protein sequence: CASSVQGGNTEAFF.

The chain uses TRBV10-3 and TRBJ2-5; D not certain. Germline loops: CDR1 ENHRY, CDR2 SYGVKD. The CDR3 sequence is 15 residues long. V was pared by 4 bases and J by 2 bases, with 14 bases between. CDR3 sequence: CAISVQQAGQETQYF. CDR3 nucleotides: TGTGCCATCAGTGTCCAGCAGGCCGGACAAGAGACCCAGTACTTC.

J is TRBJ1-1 and V is TRBV5-5; D unclear. The V and J ends lost 4 bases and 6 bases respectively, with 10 bases between them. The CDR3 length is 12 residues. Looked up from germline, CDR1 is SGHKS and CDR2 is YYEKEE (reference sequence). Here the CDR3 DNA reads TGTGCCAGCAGCGCCTCATTGGCTGAAGCTTTCTTT. Translating gives CASSASLAEAFF.

The chain couples TRBV15 to TRBJ2-7, with D unresolved. The CDR3 has 13 amino acids. Trimming cost V 0 bases and J 6 bases, with 9 bases left between them. Per the germline V gene, CDR1 is LNHNV and CDR2 is YYDKDF (reference sequence). CDR3 DNA: TGTGCCACCAGCAGAGATCTGGGCTCCGAGCAGTACTTC. Translation gives CATSRDLGSEQYF.

The chain has TRBV9 and TRBJ1-6; TRBD1 matches at 7 bases. V lost 3 bases, J lost 7 bases, and 7 bases stayed unmatched. There are 15 residues in the CDR3. Germline CDR1 SGDLS, CDR2 YYNGEE. Here the CDR3 reads CASSGTGSVNSPLHF. CDR3 bases: TGTGCCAGCAGCGGGACAGGTTCGGTGAATTCACCCCTCCACTTT. The complete variable domain, with remaining parts taken from reference TRBV9 and TRBJ1-6, reads DSGVTQTPKHLITATGQRVTLRCSPRSGDLSVYWYQQSLDQGLQFLIQYYNGEERAKGNILERFSAQQFPDLHSELNLSSLELGDSALYFCASSGTGSVNSPLHFGNGTRLTVT.

The chain combines TRBV28 with TRBJ2-7, with TRBD2 identical over 9 bases. Germline assignment: CDR1 MDHEN and CDR2 SYDVKM. The CDR3 sequence is 16 residues long. The junction had 8 bases not matched to a gene; V was cut back by 2 bases and J by 3 bases. The CDR3 DNA follows: TGTGCCAGCAGTTTAATGTTGTTGCGGGGGGGCTACGAGCAGTACTTC. Residues: CASSLMLLRGGYEQYF.

In DNA form, the CDR3 reads TGCGCCAGCAGCCCGACGGCGTACGGACAGGGAGGGAATTCACCCCTCCACTTT. This sequence encodes CASSPTAYGQGGNSPLHF. The chain links TRBV4-3 to TRBJ1-6; 8 nucleotides agree with TRBD1. CDR3 length: 18 amino acids. J gave up 7 bases and V 4 bases, and 15 bases lay outside the gene matches. Germline CDR1 reads LGHNA; CDR2 reads YSLEER.

This clone was observed a handful of times. Possible read error: a much larger clone is one base away. Other DNA sequences in the sample encode the same CDR3. The CDR3 bases are TGTGCCAGCAGCTTAGAGGGAAACTATGGCTACACCTTC. It yields the protein CASSLEGNYGYTF. The chain links TRBV7-9 to TRBJ1-2; D gene uncertain. The germline V gene has CDR1 SEHNR and CDR2 FQNEAQ (reference sequence). V was trimmed by 1 base and J by 2 bases, leaving 5 bases between them. This CDR3 is built from 13 residues.

CDR3 coding DNA: TGTGCCTGGAGTAAAGGAAACATTCAGTACTTC. It yields the protein CAWSKGNIQYF. The chain has TRBV30 and TRBJ2-4, with D unclear. Germline V gene sequence: CDR1 GTSNPN, CDR2 SVGIG (reference sequence). Trimming stripped 2 bases from V and 6 bases from J, with 5 bases between. The CDR3 length is 11 residues. The variable domain in full, completed from reference TRBV30 and TRBJ2-4, reads SQTIHQWPATLVQPVGSPLSLECTVEGTSNPNLYWYRQAAGRGLQLLFYSVGIGQISSEVPQNLSASRPQDRQFILSSKKLLLSDSGFYLCAWSKGNIQYFGAGTRLSVL.

The rearrangement joins TRBV10-3 to TRBJ2-1; D not certain. The V gene's germline CDR1 is ENHRY and CDR2 SYGVKD. V dropped 1 base and J dropped 0 bases, with 4 bases sitting between them. CDR3 length: 14 amino acids. The CDR3 DNA sequence: TGTGCCATCAGTGAGTGGAGCTCCTACAATGAGCAGTTCTTC. Its translation is CAISEWSSYNEQFF.

J is TRBJ2-2 and V is TRBV19; 8 bases match TRBD2. This CDR3 has 15 residues. Germline lookup yields CDR1 LNHDA and CDR2 SQIVND (reference sequence). The V gene end was trimmed by 3 bases and the J gene end by 4 bases; junction bases not matched to a gene: 4. The CDR3 nucleotides are TGTGCCAGTAGTATCGCGGGGGGCAGCACCGGGGAGCTGTTTTTT. It translates to CASSIAGGSTGELFF.

The chain uses TRBV9 and TRBJ2-2; D unresolved. This CDR3 comprises 15 residues. The V end was cut by 0 bases, the J end by 5 bases, with 11 bases between. Germline V gene data show CDR1 as SGDLS and CDR2 as YYNGEE. This CDR3 reads CASSVARTSTGELFF. CDR3 in DNA: TGTGCCAGCAGCGTAGCAAGGACGAGTACCGGGGAGCTGTTTTTT. The full variable domain, completed using reference TRBV9 and TRBJ2-2, is DSGVTQTPKHLITATGQRVTLRCSPRSGDLSVYWYQQSLDQGLQFLIQYYNGEERAKGNILERFSAQQFPDLHSELNLSSLELGDSALYFCASSVARTSTGELFFGEGSRLTVL.